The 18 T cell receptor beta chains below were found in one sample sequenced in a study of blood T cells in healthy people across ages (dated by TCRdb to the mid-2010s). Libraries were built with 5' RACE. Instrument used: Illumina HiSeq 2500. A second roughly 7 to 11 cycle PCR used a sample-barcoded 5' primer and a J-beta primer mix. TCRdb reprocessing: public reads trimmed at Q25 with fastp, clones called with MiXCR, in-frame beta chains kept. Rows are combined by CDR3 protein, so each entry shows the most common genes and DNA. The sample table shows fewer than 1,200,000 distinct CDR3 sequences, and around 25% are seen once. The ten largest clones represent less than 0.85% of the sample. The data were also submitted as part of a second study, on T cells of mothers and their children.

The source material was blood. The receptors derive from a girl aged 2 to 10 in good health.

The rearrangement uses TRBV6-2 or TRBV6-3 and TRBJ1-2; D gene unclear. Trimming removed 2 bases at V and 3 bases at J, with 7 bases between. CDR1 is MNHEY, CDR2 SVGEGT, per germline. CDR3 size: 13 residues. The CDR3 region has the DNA TGTGCCAGCAGTTACGCGGAGTACTATGGCTACACCTTC. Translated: CASSYAEYYGYTF.

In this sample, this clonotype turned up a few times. The CDR3 DNA follows: TGTGCCAGCACCTGGACGGGCGCCCAAGAGACCCAGTACTTC. This encodes CASTWTGAQETQYF. V gene TRBV12-3 or TRBV12-4 combines with J gene TRBJ2-5; D ambiguous. The ends were cut back, 7 bases at V and 1 base at J, with 13 bases in the middle. The CDR3 contains 14 residues.

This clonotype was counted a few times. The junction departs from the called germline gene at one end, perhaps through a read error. The CDR3 is CASSSPQGANSFNEQFF. The CDR3, as DNA: TGCGCCAGCAGCTCACCGCAGGGGGCTAACTCCTTCAATGAGCAGTTCTTC. This rearrangement joins TRBV5-1 to TRBJ2-1; 8 positions match TRBD1. The CDR3 totals 17 residues. Per the germline V gene, CDR1 is SGHRS and CDR2 is YFSETQ.

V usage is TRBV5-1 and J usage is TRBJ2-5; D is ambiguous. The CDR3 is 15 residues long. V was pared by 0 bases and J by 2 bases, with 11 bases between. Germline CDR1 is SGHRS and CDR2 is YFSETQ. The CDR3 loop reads CASSLVPLPQETQYF. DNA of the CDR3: TGCGCCAGCAGCTTGGTACCTCTCCCTCAAGAGACCCAGTACTTC.

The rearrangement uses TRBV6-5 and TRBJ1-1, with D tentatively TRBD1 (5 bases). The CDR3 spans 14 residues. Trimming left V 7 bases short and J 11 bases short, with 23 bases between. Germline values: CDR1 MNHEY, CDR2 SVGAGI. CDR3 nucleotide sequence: TGTGCCAGCAAGTGGGAGGACACGGGTCCGTTGGCTTTCTTT. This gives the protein CASKWEDTGPLAFF.

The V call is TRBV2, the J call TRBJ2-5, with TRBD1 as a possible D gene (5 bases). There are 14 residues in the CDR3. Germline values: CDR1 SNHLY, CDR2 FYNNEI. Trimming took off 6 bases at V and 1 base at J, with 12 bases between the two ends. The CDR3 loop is CASSDATAQETQYF. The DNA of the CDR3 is TGTGCCAGCAGCGATGCGACAGCCCAAGAGACCCAGTACTTC.

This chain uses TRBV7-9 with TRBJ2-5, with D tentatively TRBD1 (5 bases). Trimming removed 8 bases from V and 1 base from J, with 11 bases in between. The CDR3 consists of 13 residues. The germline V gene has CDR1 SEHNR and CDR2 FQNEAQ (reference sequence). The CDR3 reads CASRPTVQETQYF. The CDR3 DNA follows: TGTGCCAGCCGTCCGACAGTCCAAGAGACCCAGTACTTC.

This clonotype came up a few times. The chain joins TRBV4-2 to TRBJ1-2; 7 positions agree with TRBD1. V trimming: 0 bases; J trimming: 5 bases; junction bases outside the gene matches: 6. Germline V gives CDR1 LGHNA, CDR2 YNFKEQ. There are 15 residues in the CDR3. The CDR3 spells CASSQDARGSYGYTF. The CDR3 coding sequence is TGTGCCAGCAGCCAAGACGCCAGGGGGAGTTATGGCTACACCTTC.

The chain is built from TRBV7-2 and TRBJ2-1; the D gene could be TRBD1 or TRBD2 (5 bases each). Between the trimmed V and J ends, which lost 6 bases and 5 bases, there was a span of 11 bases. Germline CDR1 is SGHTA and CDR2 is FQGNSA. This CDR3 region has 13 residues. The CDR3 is CASSRGENNEQFF. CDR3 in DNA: TGTGCCAGCAGTCGAGGGGAGAACAATGAGCAGTTCTTC.

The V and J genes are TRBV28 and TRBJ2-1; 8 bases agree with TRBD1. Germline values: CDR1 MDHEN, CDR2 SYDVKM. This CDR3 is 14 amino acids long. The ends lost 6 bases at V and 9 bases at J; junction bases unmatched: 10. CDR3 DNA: TGTGCCAGCAGCCCCGGACAGGGAGTTGGTGAGCAGTTCTTC. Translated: CASSPGQGVGEQFF.

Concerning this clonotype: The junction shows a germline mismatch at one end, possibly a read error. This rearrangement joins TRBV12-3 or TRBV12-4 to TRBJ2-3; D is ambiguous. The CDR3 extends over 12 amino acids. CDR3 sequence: CASKAGGDAQYF. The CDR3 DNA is TGTGCCAGCAAAGCAGGTGGAGATGCGCAGTATTTT.

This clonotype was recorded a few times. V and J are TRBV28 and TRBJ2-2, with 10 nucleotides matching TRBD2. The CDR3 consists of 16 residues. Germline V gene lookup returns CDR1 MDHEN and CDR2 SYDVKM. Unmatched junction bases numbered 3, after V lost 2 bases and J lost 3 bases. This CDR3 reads CASSLPAGGYTGELFF. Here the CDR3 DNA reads TGTGCCAGCAGTTTACCAGCGGGAGGGTACACCGGGGAGCTGTTTTTT.

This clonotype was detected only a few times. The CDR3 loop is CSASSGLAADNEQFF. As DNA, the CDR3 is TGCAGTGCTAGTTCCGGACTAGCTGCGGACAATGAGCAGTTCTTC. The rearrangement uses TRBV20-1 and TRBJ2-1; 8 bases fit TRBD2. V gave up 3 bases and J gave up 5 bases; unmatched junction bases: 9. Germline CDR1 reads DFQATT; CDR2 reads SNEGSKA (reference sequence). The CDR3 loop spans 15 amino acids.

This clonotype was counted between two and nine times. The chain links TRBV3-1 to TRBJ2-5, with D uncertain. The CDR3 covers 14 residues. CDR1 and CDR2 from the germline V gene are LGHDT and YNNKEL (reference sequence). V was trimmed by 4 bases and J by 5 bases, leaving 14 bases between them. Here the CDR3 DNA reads TGTGCCAGCAGCCCCTTACCCGGAGCGGAGACCCAGTACTTC. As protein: CASSPLPGAETQYF.

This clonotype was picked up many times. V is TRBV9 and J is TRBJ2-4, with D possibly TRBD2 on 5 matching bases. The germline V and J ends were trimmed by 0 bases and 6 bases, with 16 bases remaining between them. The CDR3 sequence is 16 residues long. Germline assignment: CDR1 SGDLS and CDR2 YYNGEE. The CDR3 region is CASSVGSEWGRNIQYF. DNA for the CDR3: TGTGCCAGCAGCGTAGGTAGCGAATGGGGTAGAAACATTCAGTACTTC.

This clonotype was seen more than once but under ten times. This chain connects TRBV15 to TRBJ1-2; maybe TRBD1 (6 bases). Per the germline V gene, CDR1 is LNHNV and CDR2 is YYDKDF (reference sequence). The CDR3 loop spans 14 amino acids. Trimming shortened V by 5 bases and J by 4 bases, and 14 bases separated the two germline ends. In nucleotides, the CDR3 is TGTGCCACCAGCTTCCAGGGGTCGGGCTATGGCTACACCTTC. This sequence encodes CATSFQGSGYGYTF.

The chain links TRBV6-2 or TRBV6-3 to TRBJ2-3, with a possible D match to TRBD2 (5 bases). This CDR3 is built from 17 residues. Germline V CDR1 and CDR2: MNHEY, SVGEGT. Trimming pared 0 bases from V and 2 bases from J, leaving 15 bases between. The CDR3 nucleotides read TGTGCCAGCAGTTACTCGGCTAGCTACCTAAACACAGATACGCAGTATTTT. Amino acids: CASSYSASYLNTDTQYF.

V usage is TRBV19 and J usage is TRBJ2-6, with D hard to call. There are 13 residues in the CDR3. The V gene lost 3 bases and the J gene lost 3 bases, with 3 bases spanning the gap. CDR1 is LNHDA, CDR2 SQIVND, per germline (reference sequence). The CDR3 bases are TGTGCCAGTAGTATTGGTGGGGCCAACGTCCTGACTTTC. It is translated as CASSIGGANVLTF.